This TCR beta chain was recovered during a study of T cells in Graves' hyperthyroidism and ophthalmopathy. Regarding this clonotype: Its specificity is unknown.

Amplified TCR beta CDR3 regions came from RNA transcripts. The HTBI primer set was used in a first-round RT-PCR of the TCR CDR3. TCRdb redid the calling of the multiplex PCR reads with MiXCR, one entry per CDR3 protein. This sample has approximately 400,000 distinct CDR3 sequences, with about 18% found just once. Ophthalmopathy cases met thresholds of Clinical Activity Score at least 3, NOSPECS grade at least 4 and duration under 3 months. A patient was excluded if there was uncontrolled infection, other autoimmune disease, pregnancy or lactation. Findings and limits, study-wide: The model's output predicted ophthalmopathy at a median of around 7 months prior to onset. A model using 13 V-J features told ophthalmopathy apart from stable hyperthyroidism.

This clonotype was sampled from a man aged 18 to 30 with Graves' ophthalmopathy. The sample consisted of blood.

Here the CDR3 DNA reads TGTGCCAGCAGTTACAAGAACAGTGTGACAGATACGCAGTATTTT. It yields the protein CASSYKNSVTDTQYF. This chain joins TRBV6-2 or TRBV6-3 and TRBJ2-3, with D uncertain. This CDR3 is built from 15 residues. Trimming pared 2 bases from V and 3 bases from J, leaving 12 bases between. Germline V gene sequence: CDR1 MNHEY, CDR2 SVGEGT.